This T cell receptor (beta chain) comes out of a study of blood T cell repertoires in COVID-19. At the level of the study: The United States, Italy and Spain supplied acute and convalescent COVID-19 samples. Sources were T cells, B-cell-depleted T cells, or PBMCs; the material itself was cDNA or gDNA.

Residents of about two dozen US areas, aged roughly 18 to 89 years, made up the participants. Either two negative PCRs, clearance, or symptom resolution qualified Cohort 3 donors as recovered. CDR1 MNHNS and CDR2 SASEGT come from the germline V gene. Between the trimmed V and J ends, which lost 2 bases and 2 bases, there was a span of 7 bases. This CDR3 region has 13 residues. Libraries were prepared by immunoSEQ multiplex PCR; TCRdb keeps only in-frame clonotypes and omits some of them. The sample holds 180,000 or so clones, 84% seen once. The sequence came from a man aged 50 or older who had recovered from COVID-19. The source material was PBMCs or T cells enriched from blood (not recorded which). V and J are TRBV6-1 and TRBJ2-7; tentatively, D is TRBD1 (6 bases). The CDR3 bases are TGTGCCAGCAGTGAAAACAGGGCCTACGAGCAGTACTTC. Translated, it gives CASSENRAYEQYF.